This T cell receptor (beta chain) was identified during a study of spatial heterogeneity in lung cancer. This clonotype showed up just a few times. TCRdb independently ran MiXCR on the 5' RACE reads; one entry per CDR3 protein. The sample carries tens of thousands of distinct CDR3 sequences, roughly 12% recorded once. The CDR3 is 15 amino acids. Looked up from germline, CDR1 is SGDLS and CDR2 is YYNGEE. V lost 0 bases, J lost 3 bases, and 9 bases lay in between. Described time point: sample taken at primary tumor resection. The TCR was taken from a male donor with early-stage non-small cell lung cancer. The chain has TRBV9 and TRBJ1-4; D is ambiguous. Sequenced material: PBMCs, taken at surgery. CDR3 bases: TGTGCCAGCAGCGTAGCTCCAAGATCTAATGAAAAACTGTTTTTT. This gives the protein CASSVAPRSNEKLFF.